This entry describes one TCR beta chain. The data originate from a study of blood T cell repertoires in COVID-19. Overall study: Acute and convalescent COVID-19 specimens originated in the United States, Italy and Spain. T cells, B-cell-depleted T cells, or PBMCs provided the cDNA or gDNA that served as material.

Authors' methods: Estimated nucleated cell counts came from reference gene primer amplification. The protocol was immunoSEQ multiplex PCR, while the TCRdb copy is restricted to in-frame clones and leaves out a portion. The V and J calls and clone size come from that table; D and trimming were worked out from the DNA. Of about 220,000 clones detected, about 90% appear once; the ten largest clones hold roughly 3%. Unmatched junction bases numbered 14, after V lost 4 bases and J lost 0 bases. The CDR3 consists of 19 residues. Germline assignment: CDR1 KGHSH and CDR2 LQKENI. This sequence joins TRBV18 and TRBJ2-2; 7 bases match TRBD1. Sequences were obtained from peripheral blood. This receptor was taken from a woman in her twenties or thirties who had recovered from COVID-19. CDR3 bases: TGTGCCAGCTCACTAACCCCCCCCCGAGGGACAGCGAACACCGGGGAGCTGTTTTTT. Protein: CASSLTPPRGTANTGELFF.